This entry lists 24 T cell receptor beta chains sequenced from one sample in a study of cytomegalovirus exposure and HLA in healthy donors. Primers for the PCR totalled 60 Vbeta and 13 Jbeta. This table comes from immunoSEQ multiplex PCR, and its TCRdb copy is limited to in-frame clones, with some not included. Counted here are roughly 140,000 clones, 64% occurring once; the ten biggest clones make up about 3%. Sequencing was performed on PBMCs. The receptor set was obtained from a woman in her 30s in good health and CMV-seropositive.

This rearrangement joins TRBV5-1 to TRBJ2-3; 10 nucleotides line up with TRBD2. V trimming: 6 bases; J trimming: 1 base; junction bases outside the gene matches: 2. The germline CDR1 and CDR2 sequences are SGHRS and YFSETQ. The CDR3 extends over 14 amino acids. CDR3 in amino acids: CASKSGRGTDTQYF. The CDR3 coding sequence is TGCGCCAGCAAAAGCGGGAGGGGCACAGATACGCAGTATTTT.

This rearrangement joins TRBV13 to TRBJ1-1, with D possibly TRBD1 on 6 matching bases. With 5 bases removed from V and 5 bases from J, the gap between germline ends came to 18 bases. Germline V gene lookup returns CDR1 PRHDT and CDR2 FYEKMQ (reference sequence). This CDR3 has 15 amino acids. The CDR3 is CASSPSGRGETEAFF. CDR3 nucleotides: TGTGCCAGCAGCCCGTCGGGCAGGGGCGAGACTGAAGCTTTCTTT.

This clone was picked up a small number of times. J is TRBJ2-1 and V is TRBV9; a weak D match, TRBD1 (7 bases). V was cut by 7 bases and J by 1 base, with 15 bases left in between. Per the germline V gene, CDR1 is SGDLS and CDR2 is YYNGEE. The CDR3 length is 15 residues. The CDR3 nucleotides read TGTGCCAGCTCGCGGCGGGACAGATCCTACAATGAGCAGTTCTTC. Amino acids: CASSRRDRSYNEQFF.

The chain uses TRBV10-1 and TRBJ2-5; 7 bases line up with TRBD2. After removal of 6 bases from V and 2 bases from J, the junction contained 12 bases not matched to a gene. The germline CDR1 and CDR2 sequences are WNHNN and SYGVQD (reference sequence). CDR3 length equals 16 residues. For the CDR3, the DNA is TGCGCCAGCAGCCCGGGCTCTTGGGGAGGGCAAGAGACCCAGTACTTC. Residues: CASSPGSWGGQETQYF.

V usage is TRBV7-9 and J usage is TRBJ1-1; maybe TRBD1 (6 bases). Germline CDR1 is SEHNR and CDR2 is FQNEAQ (reference sequence). The CDR3 contains 13 residues. The ends were cut back, 5 bases at V and 4 bases at J, with 11 bases in the middle. As DNA, the CDR3 is TGTGCCAGCAGCCTCCAGGGGATCACTGAAGCTTTCTTT. It codes for CASSLQGITEAFF. Drawing the rest from reference TRBV7-9 and TRBJ1-1, the complete variable domain is DTGVSQNPRHKITKRGQNVTFRCDPISEHNRLYWYRQTLGQGPEFLTYFQNEAQLEKSRLLSDRFSAERPKGSFSTLEIQRTEQGDSAMYLCASSLQGITEAFFGQGTRLTVV.

This clone was recorded a few times. The chain combines TRBV10-3 with TRBJ2-7; a weak D match, TRBD2 (5 bases). The CDR3 consists of 11 residues. The ends were cut back, 10 bases at V and 3 bases at J, with 10 bases in the middle. Germline V lookup: CDR1 ENHRY, CDR2 SYGVKD. The CDR3, as DNA: TGTGCCAGCCTAGGACTCTACGAGCAGTACTTC. Its translation is CASLGLYEQYF.

J is TRBJ2-1 and V is TRBV29-1; 12 bases agree with TRBD2. V shed 7 bases, J shed 4 bases, and the junction held 14 bases outside the gene matches. Germline V gives CDR1 SQVTM, CDR2 ANQGSEA. This CDR3 region has 17 residues. This CDR3 is CSATSGRWMGRYNEQFF. The CDR3, as DNA: TGCAGCGCAACTAGCGGGAGGTGGATGGGTAGGTACAATGAGCAGTTCTTC.

The chain is built from TRBV7-9 and TRBJ2-1; 9 nucleotides match TRBD2. Germline assignment: CDR1 SEHNR and CDR2 FQNEAQ (reference sequence). The junction had 3 bases not matched to a gene; V was cut back by 3 bases and J by 0 bases. CDR3 size: 16 residues. CDR3 region: CASSFGTSYSYNEQFF. CDR3 DNA: TGTGCCAGCAGCTTCGGGACTAGCTACTCCTACAATGAGCAGTTCTTC. The whole variable domain, remainder taken from reference TRBV7-9 and TRBJ2-1, is DTGVSQNPRHKITKRGQNVTFRCDPISEHNRLYWYRQTLGQGPEFLTYFQNEAQLEKSRLLSDRFSAERPKGSFSTLEIQRTEQGDSAMYLCASSFGTSYSYNEQFFGPGTRLTVL.

This sequence joins TRBV27 and TRBJ2-7; no clear D. Germline CDR1 is MNHEY and CDR2 is SMNVEV (reference sequence). This CDR3 has 13 amino acids. V lost 5 bases, J lost 6 bases, and 14 bases lay in between. The DNA of the CDR3 is TGTGCCAGCAGTCCTTGGGCCGTTCGCGAGCAGTACTTC. As protein: CASSPWAVREQYF.

The chain is built from TRBV30 and TRBJ1-5; D unclear. V was cut by 2 bases and J by 0 bases, with 8 bases left in between. Per the germline V gene, CDR1 is GTSNPN and CDR2 is SVGIG (reference sequence). CDR3 length equals 14 residues. CDR3 sequence reads: CAWSPGLSNQPQHF. In nucleotides, the CDR3 is TGTGCCTGGAGTCCAGGACTTAGCAATCAGCCCCAGCATTTT.

The CDR3 sequence: CASSSSGTSGTWRQFF. CDR3 sequence (DNA): TGTGCCAGCAGCTCGTCCGGGACTAGCGGGACCTGGAGGCAGTTCTTC. The chain joins TRBV7-2 to TRBJ2-1; 13 bases map to TRBD2. J gave up 12 bases and V 4 bases, and 12 bases lay outside the gene matches. Germline CDR1 and CDR2: SGHTA and FQGNSA. The CDR3 has 16 amino acids.

This chain joins TRBV7-9 and TRBJ1-2; TRBD1 might be the D (5 bases). This CDR3 comprises 13 residues. Germline loops: CDR1 SEHNR, CDR2 FQNEAQ (reference sequence). The ends were cut back, 2 bases at V and 3 bases at J, with 7 bases in the middle. Here the CDR3 reads CASSLPGDYGYTF. The CDR3, as DNA: TGTGCCAGCAGCTTACCGGGGGACTATGGCTACACCTTC. Drawing the rest from reference TRBV7-9 and TRBJ1-2, the complete variable domain is DTGVSQNPRHKITKRGQNVTFRCDPISEHNRLYWYRQTLGQGPEFLTYFQNEAQLEKSRLLSDRFSAERPKGSFSTLEIQRTEQGDSAMYLCASSLPGDYGYTFGSGTRLTVV.

This chain joins TRBV7-6 and TRBJ2-1, with 11 bases identical to TRBD2. The CDR3 totals 15 residues. With V trimmed by 5 bases and J by 4 bases, 4 bases remained unmatched. In germline, CDR1 is SGHVS, CDR2 FNYEAQ. CDR3 DNA: TGTGCCAGCAGCGTAGGGACTAGCGGTTACAATGAGCAGTTCTTC. Translating gives CASSVGTSGYNEQFF.

This clone was counted once. For the CDR3, the DNA is TGTGCCAGCAGCCCCCGGGTAGCGGGAGACCCCGAGCAGTACTTC. Protein product: CASSPRVAGDPEQYF. The chain uses TRBV11-3 and TRBJ2-7; 9 positions agree with TRBD2. V lost 5 bases and J lost 6; bases outside the gene matches: 11. Looked up from germline, CDR1 is SGHNT and CDR2 is YENEEA. The CDR3 spans 15 residues.

The chain employs TRBV7-3 and TRBJ2-1; 8 nucleotides match TRBD1. The CDR3 runs 14 residues. The V gene's germline CDR1 is SGHTA and CDR2 FQGTGA. The ends lost 5 bases at V and 5 bases at J; junction bases unmatched: 5. The CDR3 bases are TGTGCCAGCAGCGTGGGACAGGAAAACAATGAGCAGTTCTTC. This gives the protein CASSVGQENNEQFF.

The V and J genes are TRBV4-1 and TRBJ1-6; TRBD1 matches 9 bases. CDR1 MGHRA and CDR2 YSYEKL come from the germline V gene. With V trimmed by 5 bases and J by 8 bases, 7 bases remained unmatched. This CDR3 contains 15 residues. The CDR3 DNA follows: TGCGCCAGCAGCGGAATCCGGGACAGGGATTCACCCCTCCACTTT. It specifies CASSGIRDRDSPLHF.

CDR3 sequence: CAISETLQEPQHF. CDR3 nucleotides: TGTGCCATCAGTGAGACACTGCAGGAGCCCCAGCATTTT. The V call is TRBV10-3, the J call TRBJ1-5; no reliable D call. V lost 2 bases and J lost 8, with 10 bases in between. The germline V gene has CDR1 ENHRY and CDR2 SYGVKD. CDR3 length: 13 residues.

This clone was detected once. The DNA of the CDR3 is TGTGCCAGCAGCCCGAACGGAGCTAACTATGGCTACACCTTC. Translation gives CASSPNGANYGYTF. V and J are TRBV5-6 and TRBJ1-2; D is unclear. Trimming stripped 4 bases from V and 0 bases from J, with 10 bases between. The CDR3 extends over 14 amino acids. The germline V gene encodes CDR1 SGHDT and CDR2 YYEEEE.

This clone has a handful of counts. The V and J genes are TRBV28 and TRBJ1-5; TRBD1 matches 9 bases. This CDR3 is built from 15 residues. Germline V gene lookup returns CDR1 MDHEN and CDR2 SYDVKM. V was clipped by 6 bases and J by 2 bases; unmatched bases: 5. The DNA for the CDR3 is TGTGCCAGCAGACAGGGGGCCAGGGGCAATCAGCCCCAGCATTTT. Translation gives CASRQGARGNQPQHF.

This clone was detected only a few times. Here the CDR3 reads CASSSGQGGKFF. CDR3 in DNA: TGTGCCAGCAGTTCGGGACAGGGAGGAAAGTTCTTC. The rearrangement uses TRBV6-6 and TRBJ2-1, with 9 bases matching TRBD1. V lost 4 bases, J lost 14 bases, and 6 bases stayed unmatched. Germline CDR1 reads MNHNY; CDR2 reads SVGAGI (reference sequence). The CDR3 extends over 12 amino acids.

About this clone: The junction departs from the called germline gene at one end, perhaps through a read error. The same CDR3 also results from other DNA sequences found in this sample. The rearrangement links TRBV25-1 to TRBJ1-6, with D perhaps matching TRBD1 (5 bases). This CDR3 is built from 14 residues. Germline assignment: CDR1 MGHDK and CDR2 SYGVNS. The CDR3 sequence is CASSIGVPNSPLHF. The CDR3 coding sequence is TGTGCCAGCAGTATAGGGGTGCCCAATTCCCCCCTCCACTTT.

The rearrangement uses TRBV29-1 and TRBJ1-4; possible D gene TRBD1, 5 bases. Germline CDR1 and CDR2: SQVTM and ANQGSEA. Trimming cost V 7 bases and J 6 bases, with 15 bases left between them. The CDR3 totals 13 residues. CDR3 in amino acids: CSARGGRDEKLFF. In nucleotides, the CDR3 is TGCAGCGCTCGGGGGGGGAGAGATGAAAAACTGTTTTTT.

The chain has TRBV7-9 and TRBJ2-7, with a tentative D call TRBD2 (6 bases). The germline V and J ends were trimmed by 10 bases and 4 bases, with 17 bases remaining between them. The CDR3 loop spans 13 amino acids. The germline CDR1 and CDR2 sequences are SEHNR and FQNEAQ (reference sequence). The CDR3 spells CATAGGIQYEQYF. The CDR3 DNA reads as TGTGCCACCGCTGGGGGGATTCAGTACGAGCAGTACTTC.

The table lists this clone with a few counts. The V and J genes are TRBV6-5 and TRBJ2-3; maybe TRBD1 (6 bases). Germline assignment: CDR1 MNHEY and CDR2 SVGAGI. V was cut by 0 bases and J by 3 bases, with 10 bases left in between. CDR3 length equals 15 residues. In DNA, the CDR3 is TGTGCCAGCAGTTACTCGATAGGGGGTACAGATACGCAGTATTTT. Its protein product is CASSYSIGGTDTQYF.